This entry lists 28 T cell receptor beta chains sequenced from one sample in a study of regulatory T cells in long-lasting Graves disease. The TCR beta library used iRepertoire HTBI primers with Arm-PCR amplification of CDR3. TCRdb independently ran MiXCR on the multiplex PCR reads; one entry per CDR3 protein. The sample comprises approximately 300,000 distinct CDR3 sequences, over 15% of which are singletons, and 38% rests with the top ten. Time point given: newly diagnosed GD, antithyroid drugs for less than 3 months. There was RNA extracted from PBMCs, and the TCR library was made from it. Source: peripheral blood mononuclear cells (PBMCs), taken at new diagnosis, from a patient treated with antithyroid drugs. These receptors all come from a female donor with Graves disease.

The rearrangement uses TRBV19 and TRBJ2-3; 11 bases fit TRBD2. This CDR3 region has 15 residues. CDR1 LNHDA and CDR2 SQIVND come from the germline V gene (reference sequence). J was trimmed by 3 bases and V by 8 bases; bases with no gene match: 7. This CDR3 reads CASEVTSGRTDTQYF. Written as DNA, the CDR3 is TGTGCCAGTGAGGTAACTAGCGGGAGAACAGATACGCAGTATTTT. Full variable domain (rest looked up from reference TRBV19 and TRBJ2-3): DGGITQSPKYLFRKEGQNVTLSCEQNLNHDAMYWYRQDPGQGLRLIYYSQIVNDFQKGDIAEGYSVSREKKESFPLTVTSAQKNPTAFYLCASEVTSGRTDTQYFGPGTRLTVL.

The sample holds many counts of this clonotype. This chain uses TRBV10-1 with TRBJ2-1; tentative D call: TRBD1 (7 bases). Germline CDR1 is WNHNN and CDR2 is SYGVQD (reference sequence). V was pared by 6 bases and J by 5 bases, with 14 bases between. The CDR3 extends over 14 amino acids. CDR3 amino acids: CASSEGGQNNEQFF. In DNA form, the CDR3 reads TGCGCCAGCAGCGAGGGGGGACAGAACAATGAGCAGTTCTTC.

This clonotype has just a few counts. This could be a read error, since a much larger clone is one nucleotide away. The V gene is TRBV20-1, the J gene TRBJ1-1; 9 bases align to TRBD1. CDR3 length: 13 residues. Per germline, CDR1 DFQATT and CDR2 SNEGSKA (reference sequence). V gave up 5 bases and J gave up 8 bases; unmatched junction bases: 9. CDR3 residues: CSAAWKTGGEAFF. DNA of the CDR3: TGCAGTGCTGCTTGGAAGACAGGGGGGGAAGCTTTCTTT.

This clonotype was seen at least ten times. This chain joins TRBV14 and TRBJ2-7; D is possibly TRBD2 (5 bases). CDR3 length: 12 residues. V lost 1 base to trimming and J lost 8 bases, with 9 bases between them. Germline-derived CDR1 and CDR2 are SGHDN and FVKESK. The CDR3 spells CASSQGKRKQYF. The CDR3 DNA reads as TGTGCCAGCAGCCAAGGGAAGCGGAAGCAGTACTTC.

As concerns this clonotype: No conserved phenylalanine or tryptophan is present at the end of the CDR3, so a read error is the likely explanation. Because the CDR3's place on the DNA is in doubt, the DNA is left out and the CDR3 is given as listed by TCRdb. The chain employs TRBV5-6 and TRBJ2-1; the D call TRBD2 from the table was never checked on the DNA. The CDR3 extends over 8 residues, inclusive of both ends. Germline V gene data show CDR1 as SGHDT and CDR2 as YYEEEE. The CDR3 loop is CASSWGTS.

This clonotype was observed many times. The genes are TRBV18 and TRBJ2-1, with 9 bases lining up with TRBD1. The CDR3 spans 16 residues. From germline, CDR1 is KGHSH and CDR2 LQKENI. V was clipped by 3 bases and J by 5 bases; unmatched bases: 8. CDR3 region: CASSPTGGQLNNEQFF. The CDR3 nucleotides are TGTGCCAGCTCACCTACAGGGGGCCAGCTTAACAATGAGCAGTTCTTC.

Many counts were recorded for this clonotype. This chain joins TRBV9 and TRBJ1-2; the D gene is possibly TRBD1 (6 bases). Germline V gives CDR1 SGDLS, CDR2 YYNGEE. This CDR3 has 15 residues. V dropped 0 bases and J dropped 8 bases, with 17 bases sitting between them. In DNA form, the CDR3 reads TGTGCCAGCAGCGTAGAACCAGGGGTGGTTCAGGGCTACACCTTC. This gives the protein CASSVEPGVVQGYTF.

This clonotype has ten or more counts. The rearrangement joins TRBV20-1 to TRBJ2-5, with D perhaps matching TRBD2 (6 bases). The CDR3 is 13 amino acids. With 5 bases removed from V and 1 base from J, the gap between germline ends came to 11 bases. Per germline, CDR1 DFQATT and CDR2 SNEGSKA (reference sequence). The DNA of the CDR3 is TGCAGTGCTGGGGGGACTCGCCAAGAGACCCAGTACTTC. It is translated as CSAGGTRQETQYF.

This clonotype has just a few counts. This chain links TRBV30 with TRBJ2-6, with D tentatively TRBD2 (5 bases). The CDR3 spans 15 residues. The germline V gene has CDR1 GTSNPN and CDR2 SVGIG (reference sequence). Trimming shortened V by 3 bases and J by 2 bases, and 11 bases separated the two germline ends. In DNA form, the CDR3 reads TGTGCCTGGAGCTCTAGGGAGACTGGGGCCAACGTCCTGACTTTC. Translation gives CAWSSRETGANVLTF. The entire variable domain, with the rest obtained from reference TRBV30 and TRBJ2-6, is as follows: SQTIHQWPATLVQPVGSPLSLECTVEGTSNPNLYWYRQAAGRGLQLLFYSVGIGQISSEVPQNLSASRPQDRQFILSSKKLLLSDSGFYLCAWSSRETGANVLTFGAGSRLTVL.

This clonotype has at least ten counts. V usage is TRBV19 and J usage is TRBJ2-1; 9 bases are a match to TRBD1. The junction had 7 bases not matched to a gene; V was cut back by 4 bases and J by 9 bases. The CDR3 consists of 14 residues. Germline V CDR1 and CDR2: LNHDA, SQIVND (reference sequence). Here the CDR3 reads CASSRDRVGGEQFF. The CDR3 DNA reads TGTGCCAGTAGTAGGGACAGGGTGGGGGGTGAGCAGTTCTTC.

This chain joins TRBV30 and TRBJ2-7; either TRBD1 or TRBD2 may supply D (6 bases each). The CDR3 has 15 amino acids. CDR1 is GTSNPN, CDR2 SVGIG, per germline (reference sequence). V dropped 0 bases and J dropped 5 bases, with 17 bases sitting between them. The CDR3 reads CAWSVGQGRKHEQYF. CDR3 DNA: TGTGCCTGGAGTGTGGGTCAGGGGAGGAAACACGAGCAGTACTTC. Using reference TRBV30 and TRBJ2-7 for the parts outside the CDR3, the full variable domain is SQTIHQWPATLVQPVGSPLSLECTVEGTSNPNLYWYRQAAGRGLQLLFYSVGIGQISSEVPQNLSASRPQDRQFILSSKKLLLSDSGFYLCAWSVGQGRKHEQYFGPGTRLTVT.

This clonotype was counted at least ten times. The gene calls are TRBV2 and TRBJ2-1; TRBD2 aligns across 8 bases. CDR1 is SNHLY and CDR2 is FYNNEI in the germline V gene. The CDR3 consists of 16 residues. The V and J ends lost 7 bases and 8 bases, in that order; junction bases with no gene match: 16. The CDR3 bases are TGTGCCAGCACTGGGGATAGCGGGAATGCGGGCCATGAGCAGTTCTTC. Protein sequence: CASTGDSGNAGHEQFF.

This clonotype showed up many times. The CDR3 loop is CASSYRSGYNSPLHF. The CDR3 nucleotides read TGTGCCAGCAGTTATAGGTCGGGTTATAATTCACCCCTCCACTTT. The chain has TRBV12-3 or TRBV12-4 and TRBJ1-6; no definite D call. The V end was cut by 4 bases, the J end by 4 bases, with 11 bases between. This CDR3 region has 15 residues.

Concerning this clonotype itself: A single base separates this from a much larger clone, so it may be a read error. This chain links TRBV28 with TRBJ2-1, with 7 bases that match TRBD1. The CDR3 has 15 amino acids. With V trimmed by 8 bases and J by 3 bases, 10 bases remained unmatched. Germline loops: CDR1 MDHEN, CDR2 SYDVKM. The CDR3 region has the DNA TGTGCCAGCTCTACAGGGGATTACTTCTACAATGAGCAGTTCTTC. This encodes CASSTGDYFYNEQFF.

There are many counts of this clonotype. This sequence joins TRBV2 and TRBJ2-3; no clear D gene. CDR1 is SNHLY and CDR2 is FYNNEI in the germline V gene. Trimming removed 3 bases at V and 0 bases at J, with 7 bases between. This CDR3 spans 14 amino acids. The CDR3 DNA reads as TGTGCCAGCAGTGAGAACCTAAGCACAGATACGCAGTATTTT. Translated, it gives CASSENLSTDTQYF.

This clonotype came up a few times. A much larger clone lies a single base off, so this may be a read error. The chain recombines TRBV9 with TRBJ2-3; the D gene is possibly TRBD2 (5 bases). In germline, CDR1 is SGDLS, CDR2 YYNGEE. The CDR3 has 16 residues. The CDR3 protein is CACSVGGAVSTDTQYF. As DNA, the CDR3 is TGTGCCTGCAGCGTAGGAGGAGCGGTCAGCACAGATACGCAGTATTTT.

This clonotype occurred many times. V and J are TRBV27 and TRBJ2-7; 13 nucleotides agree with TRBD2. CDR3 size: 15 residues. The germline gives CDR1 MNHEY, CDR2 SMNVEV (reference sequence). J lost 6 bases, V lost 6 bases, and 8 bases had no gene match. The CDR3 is CASSRTGLAGVEQYF. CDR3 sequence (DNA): TGTGCCAGCAGCCGAACCGGACTAGCGGGAGTCGAGCAGTACTTC.

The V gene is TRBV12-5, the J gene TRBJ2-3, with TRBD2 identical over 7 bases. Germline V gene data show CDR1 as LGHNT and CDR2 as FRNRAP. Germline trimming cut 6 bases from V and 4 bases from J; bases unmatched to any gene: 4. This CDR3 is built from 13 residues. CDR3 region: CASGREFADTQYF. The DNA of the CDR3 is TGTGCTAGTGGGCGGGAGTTTGCAGATACGCAGTATTTT.

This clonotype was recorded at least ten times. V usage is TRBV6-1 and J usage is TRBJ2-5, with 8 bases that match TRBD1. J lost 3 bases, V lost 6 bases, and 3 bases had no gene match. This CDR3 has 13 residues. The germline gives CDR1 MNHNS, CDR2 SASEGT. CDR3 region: CASRQGAEETQYF. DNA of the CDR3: TGTGCCAGCAGGCAGGGGGCGGAAGAGACCCAGTACTTC.

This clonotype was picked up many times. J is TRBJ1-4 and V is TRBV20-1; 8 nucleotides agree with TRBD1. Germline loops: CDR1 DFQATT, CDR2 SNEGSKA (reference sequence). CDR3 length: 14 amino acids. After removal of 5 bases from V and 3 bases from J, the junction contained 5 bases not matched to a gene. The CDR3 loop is CSAQTGQANEKLFF. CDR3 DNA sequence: TGCAGTGCTCAAACGGGACAGGCTAATGAAAAACTGTTTTTT.

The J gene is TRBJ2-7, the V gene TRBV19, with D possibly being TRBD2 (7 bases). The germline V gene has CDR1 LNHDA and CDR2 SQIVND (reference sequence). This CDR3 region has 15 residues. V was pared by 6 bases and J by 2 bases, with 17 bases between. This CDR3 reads CASRMGGGDTYEQYF. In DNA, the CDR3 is TGTGCCAGTAGGATGGGCGGGGGCGATACCTACGAGCAGTACTTC.

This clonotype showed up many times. This CDR3 reads CASSSGQSFGYTF. For the CDR3, the DNA is TGTGCCAGCAGCTCGGGACAGAGTTTTGGCTACACCTTC. V usage is TRBV5-6 and J usage is TRBJ1-2; 7 bases agree with TRBD1. The CDR3 is 13 amino acids. Unmatched junction bases numbered 6, after V lost 3 bases and J lost 7 bases. Germline loops: CDR1 SGHDT, CDR2 YYEEEE.

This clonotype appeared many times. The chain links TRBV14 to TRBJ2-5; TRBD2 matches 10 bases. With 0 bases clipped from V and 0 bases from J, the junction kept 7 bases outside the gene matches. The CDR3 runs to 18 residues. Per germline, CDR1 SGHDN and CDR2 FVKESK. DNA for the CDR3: TGTGCCAGCAGCCAAGATTGGGGTGGACTAGCGGACCAAGAGACCCAGTACTTC. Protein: CASSQDWGGLADQETQYF.

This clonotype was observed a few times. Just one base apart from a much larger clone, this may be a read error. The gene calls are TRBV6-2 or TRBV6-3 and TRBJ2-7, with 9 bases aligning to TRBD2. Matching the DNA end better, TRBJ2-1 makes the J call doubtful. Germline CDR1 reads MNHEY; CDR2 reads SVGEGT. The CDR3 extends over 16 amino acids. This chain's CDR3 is CASSYSMVAGDYEQFF. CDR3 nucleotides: TGTGCCAGCAGTTACTCGATGGTAGCGGGAGATTACGAGCAGTTCTTC.

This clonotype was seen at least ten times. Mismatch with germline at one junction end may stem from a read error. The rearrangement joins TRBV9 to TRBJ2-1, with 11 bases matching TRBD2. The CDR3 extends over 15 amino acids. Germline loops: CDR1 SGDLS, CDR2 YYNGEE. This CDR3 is CASLRTSGRYNEQFF. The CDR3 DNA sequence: TGTGCCAGCCTAAGGACTAGCGGGCGCTACAATGAGCAATTCTTC.

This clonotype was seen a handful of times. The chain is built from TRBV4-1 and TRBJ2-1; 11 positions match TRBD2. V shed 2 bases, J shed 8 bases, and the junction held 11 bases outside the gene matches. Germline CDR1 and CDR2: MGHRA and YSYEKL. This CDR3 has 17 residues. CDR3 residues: CASSQTPIAGGLHEQFF. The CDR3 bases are TGCGCCAGCAGCCAAACGCCTATAGCGGGAGGGCTCCATGAGCAGTTCTTC.

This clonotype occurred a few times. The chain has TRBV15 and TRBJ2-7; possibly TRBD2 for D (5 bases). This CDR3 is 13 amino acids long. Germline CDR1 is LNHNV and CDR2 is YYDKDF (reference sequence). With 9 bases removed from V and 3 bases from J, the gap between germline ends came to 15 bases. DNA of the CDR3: TGTGCCACTCCCCATGCGGGCCTCTACGAGCAGTACTTC. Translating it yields CATPHAGLYEQYF. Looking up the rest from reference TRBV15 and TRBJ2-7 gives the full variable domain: DAMVIQNPRYQVTQFGKPVTLSCSQTLNHNVMYWYQQKSSQAPKLLFHYYDKDFNNEADTPDNFQSRRPNTSFCFLDIRSPGLGDTAMYLCATPHAGLYEQYFGPGTRLTVT.

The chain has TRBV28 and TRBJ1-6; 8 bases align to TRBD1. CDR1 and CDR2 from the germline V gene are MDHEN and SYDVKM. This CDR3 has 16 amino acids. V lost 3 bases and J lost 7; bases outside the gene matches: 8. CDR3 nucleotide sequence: TGTGCCAGCAGTTTGCCTCGGACAGGGAGGAATTCACCCCTCCACTTT. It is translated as CASSLPRTGRNSPLHF.